This T cell receptor beta chain was captured in a study of blood T cells in healthy people across ages. General study results and limits: Roughly linearly, TCR beta diversity per million T cells fell as age increased.

The use of a sample-barcoded 5' primer and a J-beta primer mix characterized a second PCR of 7 to 11 cycles. Using its own MiXCR run on the 5' RACE reads, TCRdb lists one record per CDR3 protein. The data hold hundreds of thousands of distinct CDR3 sequences, with about 34% observed a single time. This CDR3 is 13 amino acids long. In germline, CDR1 is KGHSH, CDR2 LQKENI. A word on this clonotype: The antigen is not known.

Caucasian individuals from Russia who were healthy and aged 6 to 90 acted as donors. At least 6 million PBMCs were isolated per sample. The clonotype was recovered from a woman of 80 years or more in good health. Sequencing used blood. The rearrangement links TRBV18 to TRBJ2-4; perhaps TRBD1 as D (6 bases). The better agreement between TRBJ2-7 and the DNA end casts doubt on the J call. CDR3 amino acids: CASSIGTIHEQYF. In DNA, the CDR3 is TGTGCCAGCTCAATCGGGACAATCCACGAGCAGTACTTC.